The 3 T cell receptor beta chains in this list originate from one sample, sequenced in a study of blood T cell repertoires in COVID-19. Using immunoSEQ multiplex PCR, the repertoire was profiled, and TCRdb retains in-frame clones only, with some absent. The data contain about 260,000 clones, around 80% of them seen just once; the ten biggest clones take up under 5%. What was sequenced was PBMCs or T cells enriched from blood (not recorded which). Every receptor here comes from a man aged 25-40 years with acute COVID-19.

V and J are TRBV5-5 and TRBJ1-2; 7 bases agree with TRBD1. CDR1 is SGHKS, CDR2 YYEKEE, per germline (reference sequence). The CDR3 extends over 16 amino acids. J was trimmed by 10 bases and V by 1 base; bases with no gene match: 16. The CDR3 protein is CASSLIRPQGNDDYTF. The CDR3 nucleotides read TGTGCCAGCAGCTTGATACGTCCACAGGGGAATGACGACTACACCTTC.

V is TRBV14 and J is TRBJ2-2; D may be TRBD2 (6 bases). Germline V gives CDR1 SGHDN, CDR2 FVKESK. V gave up 2 bases and J gave up 4 bases, with 11 bases separating them. The CDR3 length is 15 residues. As DNA, the CDR3 is TGTGCCAGCAGCCAATATTACGGGAGCACCGGGGAGCTGTTTTTT. This gives the protein CASSQYYGSTGELFF.

The chain links TRBV24-1 to TRBJ2-3; 7 bases map to TRBD2. The V segment lost 4 bases and the J segment 5 bases; nucleotides outside the gene matches: 2. CDR3 length: 13 amino acids. Germline CDR1 is KGHDR and CDR2 is SFDVKD. The chain's CDR3 is CATSDGGIDTQYF. The CDR3 nucleotides are TGTGCCACCAGTGACGGGGGGATAGATACGCAGTATTTT.